This record covers a single TCR beta chain. Clones were sequenced by immunoSEQ multiplex PCR, and TCRdb holds only the in-frame ones, with some missing. The table has approximately 210,000 clones, about nine tenths seen once. Germline V CDR1 and CDR2: LGHDT, YNNKEL (reference sequence). The ends were cut back, 4 bases at V and 4 bases at J, with 16 bases in the middle. The CDR3 loop spans 15 amino acids. These data are taken from a study of blood T cell repertoires in COVID-19. This sequence originates from a man aged 50-59 years with COVID-19, enrolled during active disease. The chain combines TRBV3-1 (or the pseudogene TRBV3-2) with TRBJ1-2; TRBD1 is a possible D gene (6 bases). Sample: peripheral blood. The CDR3: CASSPGRTGLYGYTF. CDR3 DNA: TGTGCCAGCAGCCCCGGACGAACAGGGCTCTATGGCTACACCTTC.